This T cell receptor beta chain derives from a study of cytomegalovirus exposure and HLA in healthy donors. This clone was observed once. Its antigen is unidentified. Study outcomes and limitations: Cytomegalovirus-associated status was assigned to about 160 TCR beta chains. The study had only CMV serostatus as immune exposure information. When analyzed later, a missense DCLRE1C variant was found to be linked to TCR beta V- and J-gene trimming.

Donors counted as nominally healthy when sampled, yet unrecorded immune exposures were likely. This PCR relied on a set of 60 Vbeta primers and 13 Jbeta primers. Assay used: immunoSEQ multiplex PCR; TCRdb lists only in-frame clones, some missing. The table records about 220,000 clones, around four fifths of them present only once. Germline trimming cut 3 bases from V and 6 bases from J; bases unmatched to any gene: 6. The CDR3 is 13 amino acids. CDR1 and CDR2 (germline): GTSNPN, SVGIG (reference sequence). The sequenced sample consisted of PBMCs. The clonotype was recovered from a boy aged 2 to 10 in good health and CMV-seronegative. The rearrangement uses TRBV30 and TRBJ2-7, with TRBD1 matching over 9 bases. The CDR3 here is CAWSGQGSGEQYF. DNA for the CDR3: TGTGCCTGGAGCGGACAGGGGTCCGGCGAGCAGTACTTC.